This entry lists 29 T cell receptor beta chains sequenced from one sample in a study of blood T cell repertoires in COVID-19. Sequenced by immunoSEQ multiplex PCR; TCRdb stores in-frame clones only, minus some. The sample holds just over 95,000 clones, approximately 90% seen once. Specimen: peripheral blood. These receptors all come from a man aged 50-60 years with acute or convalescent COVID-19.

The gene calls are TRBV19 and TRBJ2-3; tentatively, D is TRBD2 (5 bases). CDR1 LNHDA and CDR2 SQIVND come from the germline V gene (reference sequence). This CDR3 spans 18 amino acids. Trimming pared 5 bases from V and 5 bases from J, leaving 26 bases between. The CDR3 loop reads CASSGYSGSGLGKDTQYF. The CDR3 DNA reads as TGTGCCAGTAGTGGGTACTCGGGCTCGGGATTGGGGAAAGATACGCAGTATTTT.

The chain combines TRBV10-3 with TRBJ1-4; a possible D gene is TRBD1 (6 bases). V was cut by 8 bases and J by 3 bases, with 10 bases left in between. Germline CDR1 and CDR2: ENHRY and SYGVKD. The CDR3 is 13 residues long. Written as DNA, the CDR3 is TGTGCCATCCACGGACAGCCTAATGAAAAACTGTTTTTT. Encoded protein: CAIHGQPNEKLFF.

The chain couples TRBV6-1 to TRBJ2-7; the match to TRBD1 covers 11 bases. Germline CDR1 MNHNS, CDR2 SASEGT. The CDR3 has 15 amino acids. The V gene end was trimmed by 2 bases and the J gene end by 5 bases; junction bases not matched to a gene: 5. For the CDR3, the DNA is TGTGCCAGCAGTGAACACGGACAGGGGGCAAACGAGCAGTACTTC. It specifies CASSEHGQGANEQYF.

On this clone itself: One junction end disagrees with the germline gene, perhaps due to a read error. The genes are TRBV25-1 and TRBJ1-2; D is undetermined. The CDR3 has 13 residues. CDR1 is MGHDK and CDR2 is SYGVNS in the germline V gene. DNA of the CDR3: TGTGCCAGCAGTGAACGGGGTAACGATGGCTACACCTTC. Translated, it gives CASSERGNDGYTF.

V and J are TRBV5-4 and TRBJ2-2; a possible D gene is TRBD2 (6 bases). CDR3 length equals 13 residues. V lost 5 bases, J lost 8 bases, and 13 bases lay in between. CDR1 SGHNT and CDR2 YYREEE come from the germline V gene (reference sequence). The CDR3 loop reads CASRRTGVGELFF. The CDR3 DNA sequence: TGTGCCAGCAGGAGGACGGGAGTAGGGGAGCTGTTTTTT. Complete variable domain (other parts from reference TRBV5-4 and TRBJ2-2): ETGVTQSPTHLIKTRGQQVTLRCSSQSGHNTVSWYQQALGQGPQFIFQYYREEENGRGNFPPRFSGLQFPNYSSELNVNALELDDSALYLCASRRTGVGELFFGEGSRLTVL.

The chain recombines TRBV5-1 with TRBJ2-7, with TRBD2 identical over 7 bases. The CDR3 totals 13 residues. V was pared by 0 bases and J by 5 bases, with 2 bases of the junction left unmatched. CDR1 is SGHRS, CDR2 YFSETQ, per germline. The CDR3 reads CASSLGTRDEQYF. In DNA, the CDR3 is TGCGCCAGCAGCTTGGGGACTAGAGACGAGCAGTACTTC.

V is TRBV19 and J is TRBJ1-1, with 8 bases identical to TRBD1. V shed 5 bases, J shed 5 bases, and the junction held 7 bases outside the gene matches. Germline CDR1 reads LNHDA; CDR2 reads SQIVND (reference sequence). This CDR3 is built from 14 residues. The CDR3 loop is CASSSSGGVTEAFF. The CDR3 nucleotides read TGTGCCAGTAGTTCTTCAGGGGGCGTGACTGAAGCTTTCTTT.

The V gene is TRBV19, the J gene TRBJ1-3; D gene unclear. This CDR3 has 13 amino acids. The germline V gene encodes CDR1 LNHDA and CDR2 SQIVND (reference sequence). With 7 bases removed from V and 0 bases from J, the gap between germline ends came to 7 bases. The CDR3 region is CASNSRSGNTIYF. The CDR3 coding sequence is TGTGCCAGTAATAGTCGCTCTGGAAACACCATATATTTT.

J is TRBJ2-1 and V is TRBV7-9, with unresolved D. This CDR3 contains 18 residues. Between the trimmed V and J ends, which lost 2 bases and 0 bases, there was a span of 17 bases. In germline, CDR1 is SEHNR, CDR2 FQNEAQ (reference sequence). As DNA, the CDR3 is TGTGCCAGCAGCTTATCCCCGACATATGTTAGCTCCTACAATGAGCAGTTCTTC. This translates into CASSLSPTYVSSYNEQFF.

The CDR3 is CATSGGNYNSPLHF. As DNA, the CDR3 is TGTGCCACCAGCGGGGGGAACTATAATTCACCCCTCCACTTT. V gene TRBV15 combines with J gene TRBJ1-6; a possible D gene is TRBD1 (5 bases). The V end lost 5 bases, the J end lost 3 bases, and 8 bases lay between the germline ends. CDR3 length equals 14 residues. Germline CDR1 reads LNHNV; CDR2 reads YYDKDF (reference sequence).

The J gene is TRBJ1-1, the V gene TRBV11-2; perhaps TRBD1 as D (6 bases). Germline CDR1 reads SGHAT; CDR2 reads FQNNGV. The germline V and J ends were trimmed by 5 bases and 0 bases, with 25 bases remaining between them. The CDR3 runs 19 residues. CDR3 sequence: CASSPRTLQGTRMNTEAFF. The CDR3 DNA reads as TGTGCCAGCAGCCCCCGGACATTACAGGGAACCCGCATGAACACTGAAGCTTTCTTT.

The CDR3 DNA is TGTGCCAGCTCACTACAGACAGATACGCAGTATTTT. It yields the protein CASSLQTDTQYF. This chain uses TRBV18 with TRBJ2-3; no clear D gene. The germline V and J ends were trimmed by 4 bases and 3 bases, with 5 bases remaining between them. The V gene's germline CDR1 is KGHSH and CDR2 LQKENI. The CDR3 sequence is 12 residues long.

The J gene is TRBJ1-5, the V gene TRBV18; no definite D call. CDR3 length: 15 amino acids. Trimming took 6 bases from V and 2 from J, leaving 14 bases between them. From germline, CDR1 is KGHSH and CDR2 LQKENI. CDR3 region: CASSLIGGGNQPQHF. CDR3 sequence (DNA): TGTGCCAGCTCTCTCATCGGCGGCGGCAATCAGCCCCAGCATTTT.

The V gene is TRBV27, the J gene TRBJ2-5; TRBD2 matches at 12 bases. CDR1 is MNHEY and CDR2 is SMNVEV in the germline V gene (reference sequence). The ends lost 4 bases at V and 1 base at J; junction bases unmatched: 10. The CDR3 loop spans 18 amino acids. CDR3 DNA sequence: TGTGCCAGCAGTTCGAACGACGGACTAGCGGGGCCCCAAGAGACCCAGTACTTC. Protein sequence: CASSSNDGLAGPQETQYF.

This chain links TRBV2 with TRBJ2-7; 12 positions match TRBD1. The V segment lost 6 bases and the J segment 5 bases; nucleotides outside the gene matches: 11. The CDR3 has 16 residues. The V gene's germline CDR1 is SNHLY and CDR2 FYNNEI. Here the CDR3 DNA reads TGTGCCAGCAGCCCCACCTCCGGGACAGGGGGCGACGAGCAGTACTTC. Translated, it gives CASSPTSGTGGDEQYF.

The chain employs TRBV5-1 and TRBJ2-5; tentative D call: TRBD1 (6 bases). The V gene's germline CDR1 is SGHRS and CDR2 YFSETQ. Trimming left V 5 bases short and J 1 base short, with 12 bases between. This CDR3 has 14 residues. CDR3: CASRNRDIQETQYF. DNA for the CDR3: TGCGCCAGCAGAAACCGGGACATCCAAGAGACCCAGTACTTC.

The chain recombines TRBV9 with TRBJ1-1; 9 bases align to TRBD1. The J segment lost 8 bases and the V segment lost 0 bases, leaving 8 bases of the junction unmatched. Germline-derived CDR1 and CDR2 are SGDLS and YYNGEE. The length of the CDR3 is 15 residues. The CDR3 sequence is CASSVEGTGLGEAFF. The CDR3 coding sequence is TGTGCCAGCAGCGTAGAGGGGACAGGGCTGGGAGAAGCTTTCTTT.

The CDR3 protein is CASSHGLAGPSYNEQFF. CDR3 nucleotide sequence: TGTGCCAGCAGCCACGGACTAGCGGGACCCTCCTACAATGAGCAGTTCTTC. V and J are TRBV7-9 and TRBJ2-1, with 12 bases aligning to TRBD2. CDR1 and CDR2 (germline): SEHNR, FQNEAQ (reference sequence). With 5 bases clipped from V and 0 bases from J, the junction kept 5 bases outside the gene matches. The CDR3 has 17 amino acids.

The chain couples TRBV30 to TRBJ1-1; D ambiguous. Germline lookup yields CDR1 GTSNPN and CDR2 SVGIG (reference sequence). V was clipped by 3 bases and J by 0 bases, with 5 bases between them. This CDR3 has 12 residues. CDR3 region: CAWRSMNTEAFF. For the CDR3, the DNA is TGTGCCTGGAGGAGCATGAACACTGAAGCTTTCTTT.

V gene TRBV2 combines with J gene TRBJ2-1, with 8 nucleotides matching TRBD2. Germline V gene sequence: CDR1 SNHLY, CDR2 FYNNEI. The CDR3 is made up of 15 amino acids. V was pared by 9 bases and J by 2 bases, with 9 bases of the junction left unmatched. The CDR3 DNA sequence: TGTGCCAGACAGAGCGGGAGCGGGCCCTACAATGAGCAGTTCTTC. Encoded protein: CARQSGSGPYNEQFF. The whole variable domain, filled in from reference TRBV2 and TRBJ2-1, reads EPEVTQTPSHQVTQMGQEVILRCVPISNHLYFYWYRQILGQKVEFLVSFYNNEISEKSEIFDDQFSVERPDGSNFTLKIRSTKLEDSAMYFCARQSGSGPYNEQFFGPGTRLTVL.

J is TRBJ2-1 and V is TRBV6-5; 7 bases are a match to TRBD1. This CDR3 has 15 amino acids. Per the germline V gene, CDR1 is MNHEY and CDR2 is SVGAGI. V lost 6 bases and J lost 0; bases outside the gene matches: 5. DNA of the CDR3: TGTGCCAGCAGCCGGGGACAGCTCTCCTACAATGAGCAGTTCTTC. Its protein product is CASSRGQLSYNEQFF.

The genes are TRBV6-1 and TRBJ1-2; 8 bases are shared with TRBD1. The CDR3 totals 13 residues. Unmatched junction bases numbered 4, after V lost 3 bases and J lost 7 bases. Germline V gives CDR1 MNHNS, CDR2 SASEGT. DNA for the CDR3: TGTGCCAGCAGTGAGAGACAGGGGCTTGGCTACACCTTC. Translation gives CASSERQGLGYTF.

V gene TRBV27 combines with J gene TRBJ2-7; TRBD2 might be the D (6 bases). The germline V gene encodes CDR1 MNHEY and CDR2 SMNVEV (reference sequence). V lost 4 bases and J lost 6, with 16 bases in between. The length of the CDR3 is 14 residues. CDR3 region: CASSSPWREGEQYF. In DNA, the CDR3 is TGTGCCAGCAGTTCCCCCTGGCGGGAAGGCGAGCAGTACTTC.

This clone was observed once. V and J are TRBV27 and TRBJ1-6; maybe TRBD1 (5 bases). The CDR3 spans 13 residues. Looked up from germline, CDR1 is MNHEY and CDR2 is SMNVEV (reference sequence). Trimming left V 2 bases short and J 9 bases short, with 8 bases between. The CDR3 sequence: CASSLAGGSPLHF. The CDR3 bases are TGTGCCAGCAGTTTAGCGGGGGGTTCACCCCTCCACTTT.

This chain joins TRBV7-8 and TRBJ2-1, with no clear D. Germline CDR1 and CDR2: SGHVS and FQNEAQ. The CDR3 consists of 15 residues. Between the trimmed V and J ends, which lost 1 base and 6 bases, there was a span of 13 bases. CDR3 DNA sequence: TGTGCCAGCAGCTTAGTACTTGCGGTCCCCAATGAGCAGTTCTTC. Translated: CASSLVLAVPNEQFF.

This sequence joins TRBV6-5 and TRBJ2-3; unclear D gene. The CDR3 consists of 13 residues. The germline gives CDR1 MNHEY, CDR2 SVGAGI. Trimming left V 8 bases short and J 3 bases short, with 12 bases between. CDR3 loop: CASPSEWTDTQYF. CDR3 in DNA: TGTGCCAGCCCGAGCGAATGGACAGATACGCAGTATTTT.

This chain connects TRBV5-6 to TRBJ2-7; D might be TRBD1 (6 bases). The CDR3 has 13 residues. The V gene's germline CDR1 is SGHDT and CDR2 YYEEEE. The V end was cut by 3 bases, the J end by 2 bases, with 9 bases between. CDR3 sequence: CASSSTGTYEQYF. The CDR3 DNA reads TGTGCCAGCAGCTCGACAGGAACCTACGAGCAGTACTTC.

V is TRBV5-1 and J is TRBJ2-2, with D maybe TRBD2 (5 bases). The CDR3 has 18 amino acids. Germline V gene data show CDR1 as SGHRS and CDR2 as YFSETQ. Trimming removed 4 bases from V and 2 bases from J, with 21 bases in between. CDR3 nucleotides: TGCGCCAGCAGCCTAACCGGGGTGGGCCGCAAAAACACCGGGGAGCTGTTTTTT. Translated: CASSLTGVGRKNTGELFF.

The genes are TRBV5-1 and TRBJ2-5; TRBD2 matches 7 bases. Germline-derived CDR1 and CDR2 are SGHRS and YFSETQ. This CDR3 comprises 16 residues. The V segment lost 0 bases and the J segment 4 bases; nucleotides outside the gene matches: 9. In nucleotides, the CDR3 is TGCGCCAGCAGCTTGGCCCCGGCGGGCGGGGGAGAGACCCAGTACTTC. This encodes CASSLAPAGGGETQYF. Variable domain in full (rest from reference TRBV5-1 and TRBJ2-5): KAGVTQTPRYLIKTRGQQVTLSCSPISGHRSVSWYQQTPGQGLQFLFEYFSETQRNKGNFPGRFSGRQFSNSRSEMNVSTLELGDSALYLCASSLAPAGGGETQYFGPGTRLLVL.